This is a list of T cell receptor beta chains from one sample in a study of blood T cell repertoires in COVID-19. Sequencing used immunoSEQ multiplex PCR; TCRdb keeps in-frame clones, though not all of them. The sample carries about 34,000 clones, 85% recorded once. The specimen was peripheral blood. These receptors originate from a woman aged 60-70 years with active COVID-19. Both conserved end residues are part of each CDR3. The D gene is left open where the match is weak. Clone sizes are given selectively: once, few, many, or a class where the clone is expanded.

TGTGCCAGCAGTGATAGGACAGAACTAGCCAAAAACATTCAGTACTTC,CASSDRTELAKNIQYF,-,TRBJ2-4,TRBV2,-
TGTGCCTGGACTTACAGGGACGGTGGAAACACCATATATTTT,CAWTYRDGGNTIYF,-,TRBJ1-3,TRBV30,-
TGCGCCAGCAGTGAGTGGCAGGGTGCCGAGCAGTACTTC,CASSEWQGAEQYF,-,TRBJ2-7,TRBV10-2,-
TGCAGCGTTCCCATTATTGGGAGGGGGAACACTGAAGCTTTCTTT,CSVPIIGRGNTEAFF,-,TRBJ1-1,TRBV29-1,-
TGTGCCAGCAATAGGGACACAAGCTACGAGCAGTACTTC,CASNRDTSYEQYF,-,TRBJ2-7,TRBV2,-
TGTGCCAGCTCATGGCAGGGAGGGCTTTACAATGAGCAGTTCTTC,CASSWQGGLYNEQFF,TRBD2,TRBJ2-1,TRBV18,-
TGTGCCAGCAGCCAGCAGACAAACTATGGCTACACCTTC,CASSQQTNYGYTF,-,TRBJ1-2,TRBV14,-
TGTGCCAGCAGTTATACACGCCCCGGGACAGAGTTACTAGCCAAAAACATTCAGTACTTC,CASSYTRPGTELLAKNIQYF,TRBD1,TRBJ2-4,TRBV28,-
TGTGCCAGCAGCCTAACCCCGGGACGGGAGAATTACGAGCAGTACTTC,CASSLTPGRENYEQYF,-,TRBJ2-7,TRBV28,-
TGCGCCAGCAGTGAGGGGGCCCCAAGGCAGCCCCAGCATTTT,CASSEGAPRQPQHF,-,TRBJ1-5,TRBV10-2,-
TGTGCCTGGAGGACGGCAGGGAATTCACCCCTCCACTTT,CAWRTAGNSPLHF,-,TRBJ1-6,TRBV30,-
TGTGCCAGTAGTATCCGGGGAGGAGAAGGCTATGGCTACACCTTC,CASSIRGGEGYGYTF,-,TRBJ1-2,TRBV19,-
TGCAGCGTTGAAGATCGGGGAGGGGTGGATGGCTACACCTTC,CSVEDRGGVDGYTF,-,TRBJ1-2,TRBV29-1,-
TGTGCCAGGACACTAGCGGGGAAACCCAATGAGCAGTTCTTC,CARTLAGKPNEQFF,-,TRBJ2-1,TRBV21-1,-
TGTGCCAGCAGTTCCCAGAGCCCCGGGAAAGCTTTCTTT,CASSSQSPGKAFF,-,TRBJ1-1,TRBV6-5,few
TGCGCCAGCAGAAGGACAGGCGTTAACTATGGCTACACCTTC,CASRRTGVNYGYTF,TRBD1,TRBJ1-2,TRBV10-2,-
TGTGCCAGCAGCTCCCAGAGCGGGACAGGGGAGCTGTTTTTT,CASSSQSGTGELFF,-,TRBJ2-2,TRBV4-2,-
TGCGCCAGCAGCGTGGACAGTCTGAACACTGAAGCTTTCTTT,CASSVDSLNTEAFF,-,TRBJ1-1,TRBV5-1,once
TGTGCCTGGAGTGTTGGGGCAGGGCTTAATCAGCCCCAGCATTTT,CAWSVGAGLNQPQHF,-,TRBJ1-5,TRBV30,-
TGTGCCAGCAGCCCCACAAGGAGGCCCCACACTGAAGCTTTCTTT,CASSPTRRPHTEAFF,-,TRBJ1-1,TRBV5-5,-
TGTGCCAGCAGCGGAAGGCTGTGGGCTGGTGAGCAGTACTTC,CASSGRLWAGEQYF,-,TRBJ2-7,TRBV7-2,-
TGTGCCAGCATCCCGACAGGCTCCTACAATGAGCAGTTCTTC,CASIPTGSYNEQFF,-,TRBJ2-1,TRBV28,-
TGTGCCAGCAGCACCCGACAGGGGAGGTCCACAGATACGCAGTATTTT,CASSTRQGRSTDTQYF,-,TRBJ2-3,TRBV21-1,-
TGTGCCAGCAGTTTACTAGGGACTTCCTACGAGCAGTACTTC,CASSLLGTSYEQYF,-,TRBJ2-7,TRBV28,-
TGCACCAGCAGCCAAGCATCTAGCGGAGGCGACGATGAGCAGTTCTTC,CTSSQASSGGDDEQFF,-,TRBJ2-1,TRBV1,-
TGTGCCAGCAGCTTATCACTGACAGGGAATAACTATGGCTACACCTTC,CASSLSLTGNNYGYTF,TRBD1,TRBJ1-2,TRBV5-4,few
TGCAGCGTTCTACACGGGGACTATGGCTACACCTTC,CSVLHGDYGYTF,-,TRBJ1-2,TRBV29-1,-
TGCAGTGCCAGTAGGGACAGCTATAACTATGGCTACACCTTC,CSASRDSYNYGYTF,TRBD1,TRBJ1-2,TRBV20-1,-
TGTGCCAGCAGTGCGGGACAGGGGATAATTTCACCCCTCCACTTT,CASSAGQGIISPLHF,TRBD1,TRBJ1-6,TRBV28,-
TGTGCCAGCAGCATGGGACAGGGGCCCTACGAGCAGTACTTC,CASSMGQGPYEQYF,TRBD1,TRBJ2-7,TRBV6-5,-
TGTGCCAGCAGTTTAGCGGGAGTTGTCGAGACCCAGTACTTC,CASSLAGVVETQYF,TRBD2,TRBJ2-5,TRBV28,-
TGCGCCAGCAGTCTCACAGGGGCGAGCGAGACCCAGTACTTC,CASSLTGASETQYF,TRBD1,TRBJ2-5,TRBV5-1,-
TGTGCCAGCAGAGACAGGGGAGGTACTAATGAAAAACTGTTTTTT,CASRDRGGTNEKLFF,TRBD1,TRBJ1-4,TRBV6-5,-
TGTGCCAGCAGGGGACAGGTGGGAAACACCATATATTTT,CASRGQVGNTIYF,TRBD1,TRBJ1-3,TRBV2,-
TGTGCCAGCAGCTTAGCCAGTCGCACAGATACGCAGTATTTT,CASSLASRTDTQYF,-,TRBJ2-3,TRBV7-9,-
TGTGCCAGCAAAGATAGCACCGGGGAGCTGTTTTTT,CASKDSTGELFF,-,TRBJ2-2,TRBV6-5,-
TGTGCCATCAGTCGGACTAGCGGGGGAGCTACACAAGAGACCCAGTACTTC,CAISRTSGGATQETQYF,TRBD2,TRBJ2-5,TRBV10-3,-
TGTGCCAGCAGTCTTAACTGGGACAGCTACGAGCAGTACTTC,CASSLNWDSYEQYF,TRBD1,TRBJ2-7,TRBV3-1/TRBV3-2,-
TGTGCCAGCAGAGTATTACTAGCGGAGAGGGACAATGAGCAGTTCTTC,CASRVLLAERDNEQFF,TRBD2,TRBJ2-1,TRBV27,-
TGTGCCAGCAGCTTAGGGCTAGCGGGAGTCTACAATGAGCAGTTCTTC,CASSLGLAGVYNEQFF,TRBD2,TRBJ2-1,TRBV7-9,-
TGCGCCAGCAGCCCAACTATAGCGGGGGAGGTGGGAGCCAAAAACATTCAGTACTTC,CASSPTIAGEVGAKNIQYF,TRBD2,TRBJ2-4,TRBV5-1,-
TGCGCCAGCAGCCAACGGGGGTCTGGGGCCAACGTCCTGACTTTC,CASSQRGSGANVLTF,-,TRBJ2-6,TRBV4-1,-
TGTGCCAGTAGGGGGACAGGGGTCGCCGGGGAGCTGTTTTTT,CASRGTGVAGELFF,TRBD1,TRBJ2-2,TRBV19,-
TGCGCCAGCAGCTCCCTTGATTATCGGGGACATCCCTCGGGCGATGAGCAGTTCTTC,CASSSLDYRGHPSGDEQFF,-,TRBJ2-1,TRBV5-1,-
TGCGCCAGCACCCCCCTGAGAGGGGACAAGAACACCGGGGAGCTGTTTTTT,CASTPLRGDKNTGELFF,-,TRBJ2-2,TRBV4-1,few
TGCGCCAGCAGCTTTCAGGTCAGCGGGGGATACAATGAGCAGTTCTTC,CASSFQVSGGYNEQFF,TRBD2,TRBJ2-1,TRBV5-1,-
TGTGCCAGCAGTCTTCAGGGGGCGATTAGCTCCTACAATGAGCAGTTCTTC,CASSLQGAISSYNEQFF,TRBD1,TRBJ2-1,TRBV28,-
TGTGCCAGCTCACCTACATCGGGGGGTCCCTACGAGCAGTACTTC,CASSPTSGGPYEQYF,TRBD2,TRBJ2-7,TRBV18,-
TGTGCCAGCAGCTCCGAGGTAGCGGGGACCCAAGAGACCCAGTACTTC,CASSSEVAGTQETQYF,TRBD2,TRBJ2-5,TRBV9,-